The clone carrying this T cell receptor (beta chain) was seen just once. The data were produced by immunoSEQ multiplex PCR, yet TCRdb's version contains in-frame clones alone and is incomplete. The sample has more than 350,000 clones, 80% to 90% seen once. The data stem from a study of blood T cell repertoires in COVID-19. Across the whole study: T cells, B-cell-depleted T cells, or PBMCs provided the cDNA or gDNA that served as material.

Looked up from germline, CDR1 is LNHDA and CDR2 is SQIVND (reference sequence). V was clipped by 3 bases and J by 3 bases; unmatched bases: 9. CDR3 length equals 17 residues. The rearrangement links TRBV19 to TRBJ2-7, with 12 bases matching TRBD1. The receptor's source is a woman aged 50 to 60 who had recovered from COVID-19. Sequenced sample: PBMCs or T cells enriched from blood (not recorded which). In DNA form, the CDR3 reads TGTGCCAGTAGTATCTCGGGACAGGGGGCCAGGTTCTACGAGCAGTACTTC. Translation gives CASSISGQGARFYEQYF.